Following are 24 T cell receptor beta chains from one sample sequenced in a study of T-cell reconstitution after alpha-beta-depleted transplantation in children. The TCRbeta library incorporated unique molecular identifiers. Each CDR3 protein gets one entry after TCRdb re-called the PCR reads with MiXCR. Among 250,000 or so distinct CDR3 sequences listed, 6.5% to 10% were seen once. The sequenced sample was PBMCs, mostly from graft donor cells, obtained 180 days after TCRalphabeta/CD19-depleted stem cell transplant. These receptors were collected from a male patient aged 10 to 17 who had a stem cell transplant for acute lymphoblastic leukemia, so the T cells may come from the graft donor.

In its sample, this clonotype was seen many times. This chain links TRBV9 with TRBJ1-1; D might be TRBD1 (5 bases). Per germline, CDR1 SGDLS and CDR2 YYNGEE. The CDR3 sequence is 16 residues long. V was trimmed by 3 bases and J by 2 bases, leaving 17 bases between them. DNA of the CDR3: TGTGCCAGCAGCGCGGGGCCGAACCGGCTAAACACTGAAGCTTTCTTT. Translation: CASSAGPNRLNTEAFF.

This clonotype was counted many times. This rearrangement joins TRBV6-7 to TRBJ2-1; 9 bases map to TRBD2. TRBV6-7 is classed as an ORF, of uncertain function. The CDR3 is 16 amino acids. The J segment lost 3 bases and the V segment lost 2 bases, leaving 5 bases of the junction unmatched. The DNA for the CDR3 is TGTGCCAGCAGTTACAGTAGCGGGAGAGGCTACAATGAGCAGTTCTTC. Its translation: CASSYSSGRGYNEQFF.

Concerning this clonotype: Given a much more abundant clone one base away, this may be a read error. This chain joins TRBV12-3 or TRBV12-4 and TRBJ2-3; no reliable D call. The length of the CDR3 is 14 residues. V lost 4 bases to trimming and J lost 0 bases, with 8 bases between them. CDR3 sequence: CASSYHTSTDTQYF. The DNA of the CDR3 is TGTGCCAGCAGTTACCACACTAGCACAGATACGCAGTATTTT.

This clonotype was observed many times. This chain uses TRBV3-2 with TRBJ2-3; TRBD2, the D gene given by the table, was not confirmed from the DNA. TRBV3-2 is annotated as a pseudogene. CDR3 size: 14 residues. Written as DNA, the CDR3 is TGTGCCAGCGAAAGCGGGGGGGTAGAAGATACGCAGTATTTT. Its protein is CASESGGVEDTQYF.

Many counts were recorded for this clonotype. The rearrangement links TRBV9 to TRBJ2-2; 7 bases fit TRBD2. The V gene's germline CDR1 is SGDLS and CDR2 YYNGEE. The ends lost 6 bases at V and 3 bases at J; junction bases unmatched: 8. This CDR3 has 15 residues. CDR3 in DNA: TGTGCCAGCAATAAGCGGGACGGGGACACCGGGGAGCTGTTTTTT. Protein product: CASNKRDGDTGELFF.

This clonotype was recorded at least ten times. This sequence joins TRBV6-1 and TRBJ2-4, with a possible D match to TRBD1 (7 bases). The ends were cut back, 7 bases at V and 3 bases at J, with 13 bases in the middle. The CDR3 has 14 amino acids. CDR1 and CDR2 from the germline V gene are MNHNS and SASEGT. This chain's CDR3 is CASKRGRDKNIQYF. In DNA, the CDR3 is TGTGCCAGCAAAAGGGGGCGGGACAAAAACATTCAGTACTTC.

In its sample, this clonotype was seen many times. The V call is TRBV7-6, the J call TRBJ2-3; the match to TRBD2 covers 15 bases. The germline CDR1 and CDR2 sequences are SGHVS and FNYEAQ. CDR3 size: 17 residues. J lost 0 bases, V lost 5 bases, and 3 bases had no gene match. The CDR3 DNA reads as TGTGCCAGCAGCGGCGGGACTAGCGGGGGGAGCACAGATACGCAGTATTTT. It encodes CASSGGTSGGSTDTQYF.

The sample holds many counts of this clonotype. The V gene is TRBV28, the J gene TRBJ1-3; no definite D call. Deletions cut 7 bases from V and 0 bases from J, with 7 bases between. Germline V gives CDR1 MDHEN, CDR2 SYDVKM. The CDR3 runs 13 residues. The CDR3 coding sequence is TGTGCCAGCATTAGGTTCTCTGGAAACACCATATATTTT. Translation gives CASIRFSGNTIYF.

This clonotype has at least ten counts. The chain joins TRBV7-9 to TRBJ1-2, with D possibly matching TRBD1 (6 bases). Germline CDR1 SEHNR, CDR2 FQNEAQ (reference sequence). The CDR3 is 15 residues long. With 3 bases removed from V and 6 bases from J, the gap between germline ends came to 17 bases. This CDR3 reads CASSFETGMGHGYTF. The DNA of the CDR3 is TGTGCCAGCAGCTTTGAGACAGGAATGGGTCATGGCTACACCTTC.

The genes are TRBV6-9 and TRBJ2-7; 11 bases fit TRBD1. Germline trimming cut 4 bases from V and 5 bases from J; bases unmatched to any gene: 7. Germline V gives CDR1 MNHGY, CDR2 SVAAGI. This CDR3 is 15 amino acids long. CDR3 in amino acids: CASSFGGTGGHEQYF. The CDR3 DNA sequence: TGTGCCAGCAGTTTTGGTGGGACAGGGGGTCACGAGCAGTACTTC.

This clonotype appeared a single time. J is TRBJ2-7 and V is TRBV28, with TRBD1 as a possible D gene (5 bases). Trimming removed 10 bases at V and 5 bases at J, with 18 bases between. CDR3 length: 13 amino acids. CDR1 MDHEN and CDR2 SYDVKM come from the germline V gene. The DNA for the CDR3 is TGTGCCATGAGCCTGGGCAGGGCAAACGAGCAGTACTTC. Its translation: CAMSLGRANEQYF.

This clonotype is classed as medium-sized (0.01 to 0.1%). The rearrangement uses TRBV7-9 and TRBJ2-4; no reliable D call. In germline, CDR1 is SEHNR, CDR2 FQNEAQ (reference sequence). The CDR3 runs 16 residues. V lost 3 bases, J lost 6 bases, and 18 bases lay in between. This CDR3 reads CASSFRNPGSGNIQYF. The CDR3 DNA reads as TGTGCCAGCAGCTTTAGGAATCCCGGGTCCGGAAACATTCAGTACTTC.

This clonotype has ten or more counts. This chain connects TRBV12-3 or TRBV12-4 to TRBJ2-7; 7 positions match TRBD1. The J segment lost 5 bases and the V segment lost 6 bases, leaving 19 bases of the junction unmatched. This CDR3 comprises 17 residues. The chain's CDR3 is CASSHLRSPTGQNEQYF. As DNA, the CDR3 is TGTGCCAGCAGCCACCTTAGGTCTCCGACAGGGCAGAACGAGCAGTACTTC.

This clonotype showed up many times. The rearrangement joins TRBV4-2 to TRBJ2-7; 10 bases align to TRBD2. Trimming took 0 bases from V and 3 from J; bases not matched to a gene: 11. Germline V CDR1 and CDR2: LGHNA, YNFKEQ. This CDR3 is built from 18 residues. This CDR3 reads CASSQDSSRLAGFYEQYF. CDR3 coding DNA: TGTGCCAGCAGCCAAGACTCTTCCCGACTAGCGGGTTTCTACGAGCAGTACTTC.

This clonotype was picked up many times. This chain links TRBV29-1 with TRBJ1-1; D unresolved. The CDR3 is 13 amino acids. V was shortened by 4 bases and J by 1 base, with 10 bases between the two germline ends. In germline, CDR1 is SQVTM, CDR2 ANQGSEA. The CDR3 nucleotides are TGCAGCGTTGGAGGCATAAGGAACACTGAAGCTTTCTTT. Residues: CSVGGIRNTEAFF.

A few counts support this clonotype. The genes are TRBV6-2 or TRBV6-3 and TRBJ2-7; perhaps TRBD2 as D (5 bases). Per germline, CDR1 MNHEY and CDR2 SVGEGT. CDR3 length: 14 amino acids. V was pared by 2 bases and J by 3 bases, with 11 bases between. The CDR3 loop is CASSYPTRGYEQYF. CDR3 nucleotides: TGTGCCAGCAGTTACCCGACCCGGGGCTACGAGCAGTACTTC.

The table lists this clonotype with many counts. The chain is built from TRBV20-1 and TRBJ2-6; D is perhaps TRBD1 (5 bases). Germline assignment: CDR1 DFQATT and CDR2 SNEGSKA (reference sequence). The CDR3 is 14 amino acids. V was clipped by 6 bases and J by 0 bases, with 9 bases between them. CDR3 region: CSARVRSGANVLTF. The CDR3, as DNA: TGCAGTGCCAGGGTCCGCTCTGGGGCCAACGTCCTGACTTTC.

The table lists this clonotype with many counts. The chain couples TRBV20-1 to TRBJ1-1; perhaps TRBD1 as D (5 bases). The CDR3 runs to 11 residues. CDR1 is DFQATT and CDR2 is SNEGSKA in the germline V gene (reference sequence). V lost 5 bases to trimming and J lost 10 bases, with 14 bases between them. CDR3 region: CSAPEGGGAFF. The CDR3 DNA is TGCAGTGCTCCCGAGGGCGGGGGAGCTTTCTTT.

This clonotype has at least ten counts. The chain is built from TRBV20-1 and TRBJ1-2, with 8 bases matching TRBD1. The length of the CDR3 is 13 residues. CDR1 is DFQATT, CDR2 SNEGSKA, per germline (reference sequence). V shed 6 bases and J 6 bases; nucleotides not matched to a gene: 9. The CDR3 bases are TGCAGTGCGGGCAAGGACAGGGTCCATGGCTACACCTTC. Its protein is CSAGKDRVHGYTF.

In this sample, this clonotype turned up many times. The gene calls are TRBV24-1 and TRBJ1-5; TRBD1 is a possible D gene (5 bases). V was cut by 4 bases and J by 3 bases, with 15 bases left in between. The CDR3 is made up of 16 amino acids. Germline V gives CDR1 KGHDR, CDR2 SFDVKD. CDR3 residues: CATSDTQTVFNQPQHF. For the CDR3, the DNA is TGTGCCACCAGTGACACCCAGACAGTATTCAATCAGCCCCAGCATTTT.

This clonotype was found many times. This sequence joins TRBV2 and TRBJ2-1, with 8 bases that match TRBD1. From germline, CDR1 is SNHLY and CDR2 FYNNEI. CDR3 size: 13 residues. After removal of 7 bases from V and 7 bases from J, the junction contained 6 bases not matched to a gene. DNA of the CDR3: TGTGCCAGCACCGACAGGGGCAGGAATGAGCAGTTCTTC. It yields the protein CASTDRGRNEQFF.

This clonotype was seen ten or more times. J is TRBJ2-5 and V is TRBV5-6, with TRBD2 identical over 10 bases. There are 15 residues in the CDR3. Losses at the gene ends were 2 bases for V and 5 bases for J; bases not matched to a gene: 6. The germline V gene has CDR1 SGHDT and CDR2 YYEEEE. CDR3 DNA sequence: TGTGCCAGCAGCTTTTCTAGCGGGAGAGCGGAGACCCAGTACTTC. Protein sequence: CASSFSSGRAETQYF.

This clonotype has a count of ten or more. The chain has TRBV5-1 and TRBJ2-3; D is unclear. Per germline, CDR1 SGHRS and CDR2 YFSETQ. Trimming removed 0 bases at V and 5 bases at J, with 13 bases between. This CDR3 has 15 amino acids. In nucleotides, the CDR3 is TGCGCCAGCAGCTTGGACAGCCAGCTAATAGATACGCAGTATTTT. It translates to CASSLDSQLIDTQYF.

This clonotype has ten or more counts. The chain has TRBV6-5 and TRBJ2-3; 9 bases are shared with TRBD1. The V gene's germline CDR1 is MNHEY and CDR2 SVGAGI. Losses at the gene ends were 8 bases for V and 4 bases for J; bases not matched to a gene: 7. The CDR3 extends over 14 amino acids. In DNA, the CDR3 is TGTGCCAGCCGGGACAGGGTAGAAGCAGATACGCAGTATTTT. It translates to CASRDRVEADTQYF.